This TCR beta chain comes out of a study of cytomegalovirus exposure and HLA in healthy donors (TCRdb year 2017). Regarding the research as a whole: An earlier analysis of some 550 of the donors reported approximately 290 Gb of sequence data and around 120 million unique TCR beta sequences from around 200 million T cells. Of the 350 to 400 genotyped donors, approximately 83% fell in the genetic ancestry cluster associated with self-reported Caucasian donors. Among about 360 genotyped donors of the cohort, an average of roughly 240,000 unique TCR beta nucleotide sequences were sequenced per donor, around 20% of them non-productive. Typing coverage differed by locus: A, B, C, DRB1 and DQB1 were typed in roughly 620-640 donors, DQA1 in 522, DPA1 in around 580, and DPB1 in 450 to 490. In addition to the first cohort of 650 to 800 subjects, a separate validation cohort of under 150 different subjects was used. Donor age, sex, ethnicity and CMV serostatus were compiled together with the repertoire data. The study aimed to test whether cataloging public T cell receptors could reveal signatures of past pathogen exposure. The later analysis used no new phenotypic data to find candidate immune exposures, relying instead on TCR beta sequences and their occurrence across donors. The study profiled the T cell repertoires of fewer than 850 subjects by immunosequencing and related them to cytomegalovirus serostatus. In an earlier analysis of 550 to 700 of the donors, high-throughput TCR beta sequencing was used to judge whether each TCR beta V gene segment behaved as functional or pseudogenic. Roughly five DR-DQ haplotypes were handled as single units for association and clustering, since linkage in the cohort was strong. All discovery cohort repertoires had been generated on a single sequencing platform. To study patterns of TCR occurrence, a later analysis re-analyzed previously published TCR beta repertoires from more than 550 donors and added high-resolution HLA genotyping. Approximately 330 gigabases of sequencing data and around 80 million unique TCR sequences made up an early release that covered some 640 HLA-typed donors. A later genetic analysis took genome-wide SNP genotypes for about 65% of the roughly 670 donors and used that subset as a discovery cohort. To predict cytomegalovirus infection status, the study combined high-throughput TCR immunosequencing, statistical association of individual TCRs with disease status, and machine learning. Class I and class II HLA loci were covered by the typing at four-digit resolution. Study-wide conclusions, independent of this receptor: The 87-base-pair reads could not distinguish some IMGT-functional V segments, including TRBV6-2 and TRBV6-3, so those segments were excluded. Sequencing depth was assumed to be roughly uniform across donors in the presence/absence analyses, though that assumption may not hold. The authors suggested that the approach could potentially be extended to other disease states and immunological phenotypes. In a later analysis, most CMV-associated TCR beta chains were found to appear HLA-restricted, with HLA associations seemingly driven largely by CMV exposure. Linkage disequilibrium might explain the correlated functional status among segregating V segments, but an unknown experimental factor could not be excluded. In a later analysis, HLA-associated TCR beta chains were found to be more clonally expanded and to have lower generation probabilities than equally common non-associated chains. A later genetic analysis reported fewer N-insertions in productive TCRs among donors in an Asian-associated ancestry cluster than the roughly 620-donor mean. Across donors, most TCR sequences were observed very rarely, whereas some public TCRs were present in many individuals. According to a later analysis, TCR association rates differed among HLA loci, with DRB1 alleles showing the most associated TCRs and HLA-C alleles showing the fewest. A further reported finding was that TCR beta sequences accurately predicted the HLA-A and HLA-B alleles for most subjects in the first cohort. A few of the identified cytomegalovirus-associated TCR beta chains were confirmed in vitro to be specific for cytomegalovirus antigens. Strong co-occurrence of HLA alleles, especially DR and DQ, made assigning TCR associations to individual alleles difficult. A later analysis associated roughly 17,000 TCR beta sequences with specific HLA alleles at a false discovery rate of 0.05. A cluster of highly shared sequence variants was judged likely to be a technical artifact of the sequencing pipeline. The study gave a list of under 200 TCR beta chains associated with cytomegalovirus. Cytomegalovirus status was reported to be diagnosed by the classifier with high specificity and sensitivity in both the original and validation cohorts. In a later analysis, several top co-occurrence clusters were reported to appear linked to parvovirus B19, influenza, CMV and Epstein-Barr virus. The only immune exposure information available for the cohort was CMV serostatus. An earlier analysis of around 540 of the donors showed that most TCR beta V segments appeared in productive rearrangements either about 87% or about 30% of the time, which broadly matched IMGT annotations. An association between a missense DCLRE1C variant and V-gene and J-gene trimming of TCR beta chains was found in a later genetic analysis and replicated in an independent cohort. Only TCR beta chains were sequenced in this cohort, and the absence of alpha or paired-chain data limited detectable features. The earlier analysis of some 560 of the donors excluded roughly 17 rarely observed V segments, including chromosome 9 orphons, because counts were too low. Because some donors lacked HLA typing at each locus, the association tests relied only on the typed subset.

The V end gives up 2 bases and the J end 8 bases, leaving 14 bases in the junction not matched to a gene. Its CDR3 holds 16 amino acids, cysteine through phenylalanine. CDR3 DNA is the only sequence kept; it has 48 bases, read in frame from the first base. CDR1 and CDR2 are read off the germline V gene as KGHSH and LQKENI. Library creation used the immunoSEQ multiplex PCR assay. A mixture of 60 forward primers for TCR Vbeta segments and 13 reverse primers for TCR Jbeta segments was used in the multiplex PCR. Amplification of the CDR3 region of rearranged TCR beta genes was performed with a multiplex PCR assay on genomic DNA. Amplified TCR beta libraries were sequenced as 87-base-pair reads on the Illumina HiSeq System. The paper's processing steps were these. Across the 670 or so repertoires, a later analysis counted roughly 77 million unique TCR beta chains, around 10 million of which were shared by at least two donors. Raw reads were error-corrected and collapsed into unique sequences by a nearest-neighbor algorithm in which closely related sequences were merged to remove PCR and sequencing errors. Alignment of CDR3 sequences to IMGT reference sequences was used to assign V, D and J gene segments. For a sequence to be retained, a match of at least six nucleotides to both a V gene segment and a J gene segment was required. A rearrangement was called productive if the CDR3 had no stop codons and remained in frame with V and J, and every other rearrangement was called non-productive. CDR3 was defined by IMGT convention, running from the second conserved V-encoded cysteine to the conserved J-encoded phenylalanine. The earlier analysis of 550 to 650 of the donors excluded any sequence lacking an unambiguous match to a single V gene segment. An earlier analysis of 587 of the donors classified V segments as functional when productive rearrangements were above 56.7% and as segregating when the standard deviation between donors was above 5%. A statistical classification framework was developed to diagnose cytomegalovirus status using the catalog of TCR beta chain sequences. V and J gene assignment, in a later analysis, came from comparing TCR nucleotide sequences with IMGT/GENE-DB human TR gene sequences. In a later analysis, CDR3 sequences and most-parsimonious VDJ recombination scenarios were assigned using the TCRdist pipeline. A later analysis defined each TCR beta chain by its CDR3 amino acid sequence plus V-gene family, and excluded reads lacking a unique V-gene family. A later analysis removed several hundred highly shared, low-generation-probability nucleotide sequences to deal with suspected cross-contamination and a sequencing artifact. For each public chain, a later analysis derived a clonal expansion index from normalized ranks of inferred template counts within each repertoire. In a later analysis, generation probabilities were computed using a VDJ recombination model fitted to out-of-frame rearrangements, and the results were checked against IGoR. Hypergeometric tests were used in a later analysis to score TCR-TCR, TCR-HLA and TCR-CMV co-occurrence, with a repertoire-size bias correction applied to the TCR pairs. False discovery rates were estimated in a later analysis by permuting HLA or CMV assignments 20 times. A later analysis grouped co-occurring TCRs with DBSCAN, adding TCRdist sequence similarity when clustering within HLA-allele-positive subsets. Co-occurrence clustering excluded repertoires with fewer than 30,000 or more than 120,000 public chains, plus five with anomalous nucleotide sharing. In TCRdb, the immuneACCESS table is reduced to in-frame sequences with V and J assigned. These tables do not hold every clone; where another copy was compared, an unresolved V gene accounts for under half, and the others remain unexplained. V and J calls and clone size are as listed in that table; D and trimming were resolved from the DNA. The sample yields 110,000 to 150,000 clones; approximately 79% were counted once. 1.5% to 2% of the sample lies in the top ten.

The cohort consisted of some 670 healthy bone marrow donors. At the time of sampling, all cohort members were nominally healthy, though unrecorded immune exposures were likely present. The donor was CMV seronegative and was included in the group of a few hundred seronegative cohort members. A peripheral blood sample was provided by each donor, and peripheral blood mononuclear cells were used for TCR beta sequencing. Genomic DNA extraction from the blood cell samples was performed with the Qiagen DNeasy Blood Extraction Kit. A single count supports this clone. Its binding antigen is unknown. Nothing much larger sits one base from this clone, and base qualities are not available.

The material sequenced was PBMCs. The TCR originated in a woman aged 25 to 39 in good health and CMV-seronegative. The chain couples TRBV18 to TRBJ1-2; 7 bases in the junction line up with TRBD1. The CDR3 protein is CASSPLEGQFSPGYTF. The DNA sequence reads TGTGCCAGCTCACCATTGGAGGGACAGTTTAGCCCGGGCTACACCTTC.